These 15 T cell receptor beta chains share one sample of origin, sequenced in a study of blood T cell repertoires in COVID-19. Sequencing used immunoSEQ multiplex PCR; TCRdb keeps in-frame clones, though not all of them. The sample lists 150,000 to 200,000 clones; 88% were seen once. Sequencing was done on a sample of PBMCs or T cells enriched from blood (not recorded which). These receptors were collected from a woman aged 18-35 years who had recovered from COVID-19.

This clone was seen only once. The CDR3, as DNA: TGTGCCAGCAGTTTATCCCGCGGGACAGCTGGCTACGAGCAGTACTTC. It encodes CASSLSRGTAGYEQYF. J is TRBJ2-7 and V is TRBV28; D is perhaps TRBD1 (7 bases). The CDR3 is made up of 16 amino acids. V lost 1 base and J 3 bases, leaving 16 bases between the germline ends. Germline CDR1 MDHEN, CDR2 SYDVKM.

The CDR3 region is CASSGPGTGAEQYF. CDR3 coding DNA: TGTGCCAGCAGCGGACCCGGGACAGGGGCCGAGCAGTACTTC. V and J are TRBV9 and TRBJ2-7; 10 nucleotides align to TRBD1. CDR1 is SGDLS and CDR2 is YYNGEE in the germline V gene. The trim removed 3 bases at V and 6 bases at J, leaving 6 bases unmatched. The CDR3 totals 14 residues.

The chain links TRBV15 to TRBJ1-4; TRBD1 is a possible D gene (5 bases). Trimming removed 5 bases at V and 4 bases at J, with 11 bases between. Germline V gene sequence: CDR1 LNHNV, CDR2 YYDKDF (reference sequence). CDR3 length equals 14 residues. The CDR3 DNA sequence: TGTGCCACCAGCGACCGGGACTATAATGAAAAACTGTTTTTT. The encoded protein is CATSDRDYNEKLFF.

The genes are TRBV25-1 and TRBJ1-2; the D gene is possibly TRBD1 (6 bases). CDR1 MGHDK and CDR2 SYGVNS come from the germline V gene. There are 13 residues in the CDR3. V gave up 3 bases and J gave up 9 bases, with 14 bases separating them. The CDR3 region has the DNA TGTGCCAGCAGTGATTTTGGGGGCAGTCGCTACACCTTC. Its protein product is CASSDFGGSRYTF.

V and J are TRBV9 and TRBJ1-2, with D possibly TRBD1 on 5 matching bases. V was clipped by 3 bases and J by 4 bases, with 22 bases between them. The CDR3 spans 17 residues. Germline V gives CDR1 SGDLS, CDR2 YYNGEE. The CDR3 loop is CASSGRSEGAAPYGYTF. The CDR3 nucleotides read TGTGCCAGCAGCGGACGCTCGGAAGGGGCAGCCCCCTATGGCTACACCTTC.

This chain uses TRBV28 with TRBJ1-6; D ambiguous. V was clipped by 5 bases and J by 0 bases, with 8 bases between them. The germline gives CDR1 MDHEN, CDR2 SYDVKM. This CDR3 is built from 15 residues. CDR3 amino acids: CASSRVSSYNSPLHF. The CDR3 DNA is TGTGCCAGCAGTCGGGTCTCCTCCTATAATTCACCCCTCCACTTT.

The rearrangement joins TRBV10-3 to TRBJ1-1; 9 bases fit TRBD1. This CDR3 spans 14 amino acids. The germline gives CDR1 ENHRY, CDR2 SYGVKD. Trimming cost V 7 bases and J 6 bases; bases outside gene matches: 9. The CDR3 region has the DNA TGTGCCATCAACCCGGGACAGGGTGATCCTGAAGCTTTCTTT. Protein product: CAINPGQGDPEAFF.

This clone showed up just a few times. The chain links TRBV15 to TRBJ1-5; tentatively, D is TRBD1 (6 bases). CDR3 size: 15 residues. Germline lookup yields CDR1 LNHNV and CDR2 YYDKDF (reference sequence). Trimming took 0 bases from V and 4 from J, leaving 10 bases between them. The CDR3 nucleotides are TGTGCCACCAGCAGAGAGGGGACAACTAATCAGCCCCAGCATTTT. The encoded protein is CATSREGTTNQPQHF.

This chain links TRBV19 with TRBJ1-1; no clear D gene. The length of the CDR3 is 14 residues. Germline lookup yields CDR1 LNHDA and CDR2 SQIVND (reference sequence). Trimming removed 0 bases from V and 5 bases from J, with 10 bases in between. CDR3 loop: CASSIDGAGTEAFF. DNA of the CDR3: TGTGCCAGTAGTATAGATGGCGCGGGTACTGAAGCTTTCTTT.

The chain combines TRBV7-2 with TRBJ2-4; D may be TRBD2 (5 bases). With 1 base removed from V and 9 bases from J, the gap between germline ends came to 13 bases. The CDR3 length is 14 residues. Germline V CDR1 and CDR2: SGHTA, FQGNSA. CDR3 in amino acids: CASSLVPGKVIQYF. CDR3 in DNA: TGTGCCAGCAGCTTAGTCCCGGGGAAGGTCATTCAGTACTTC. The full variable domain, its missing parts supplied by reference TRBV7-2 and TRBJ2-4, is GAGVSQSPSNKVTEKGKDVELRCDPISGHTALYWYRQSLGQGLEFLIYFQGNSAPDKSGLPSDRFSAERTGGSVSTLTIQRTQQEDSAVYLCASSLVPGKVIQYFGAGTRLSVL.

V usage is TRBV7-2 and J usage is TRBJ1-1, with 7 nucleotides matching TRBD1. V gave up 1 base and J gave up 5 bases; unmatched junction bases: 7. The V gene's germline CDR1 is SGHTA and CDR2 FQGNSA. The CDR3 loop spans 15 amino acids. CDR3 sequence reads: CASSLVRGGETEAFF. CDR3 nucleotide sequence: TGTGCCAGCAGCTTAGTTAGAGGGGGCGAAACTGAAGCTTTCTTT.

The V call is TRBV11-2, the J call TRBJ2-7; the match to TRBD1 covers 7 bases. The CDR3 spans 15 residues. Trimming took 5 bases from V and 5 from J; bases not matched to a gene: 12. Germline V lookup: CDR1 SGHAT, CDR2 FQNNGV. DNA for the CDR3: TGTGCCAGCAGCCTCCTCTCACAGGGGTGGGACGAGCAGTACTTC. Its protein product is CASSLLSQGWDEQYF.

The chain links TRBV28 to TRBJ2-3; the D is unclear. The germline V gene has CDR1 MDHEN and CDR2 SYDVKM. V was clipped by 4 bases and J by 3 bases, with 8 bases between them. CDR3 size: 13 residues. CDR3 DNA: TGTGCCAGCAGTTCACGACTTACAGATACGCAGTATTTT. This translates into CASSSRLTDTQYF.

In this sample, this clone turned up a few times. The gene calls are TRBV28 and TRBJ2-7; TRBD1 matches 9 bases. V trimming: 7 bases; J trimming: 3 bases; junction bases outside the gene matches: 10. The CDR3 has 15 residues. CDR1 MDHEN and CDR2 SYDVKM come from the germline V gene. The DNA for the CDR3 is TGTGCCAGCAAGAACCCGACAGGGGGATACTACGAGCAGTACTTC. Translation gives CASKNPTGGYYEQYF.

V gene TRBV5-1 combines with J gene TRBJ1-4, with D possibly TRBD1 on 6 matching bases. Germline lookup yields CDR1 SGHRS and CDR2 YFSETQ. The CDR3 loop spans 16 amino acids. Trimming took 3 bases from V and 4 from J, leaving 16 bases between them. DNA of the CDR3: TGCGCCAGCAGCTCGGACGCAAACAGGGTTAATGAAAAACTGTTTTTT. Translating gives CASSSDANRVNEKLFF.